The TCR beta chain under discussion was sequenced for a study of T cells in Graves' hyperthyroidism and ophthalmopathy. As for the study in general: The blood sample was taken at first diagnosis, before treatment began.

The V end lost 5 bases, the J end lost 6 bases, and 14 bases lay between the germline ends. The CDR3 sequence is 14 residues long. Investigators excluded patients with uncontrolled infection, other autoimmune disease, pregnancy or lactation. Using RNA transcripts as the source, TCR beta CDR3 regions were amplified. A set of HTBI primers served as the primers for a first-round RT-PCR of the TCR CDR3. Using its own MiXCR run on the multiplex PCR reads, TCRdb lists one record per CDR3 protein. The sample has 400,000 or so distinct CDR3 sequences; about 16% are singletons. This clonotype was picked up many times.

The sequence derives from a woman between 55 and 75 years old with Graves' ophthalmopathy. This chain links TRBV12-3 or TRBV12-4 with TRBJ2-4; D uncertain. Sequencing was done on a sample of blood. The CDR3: CASSLVAMGNIQYF. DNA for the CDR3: TGTGCCAGCAGTCTTGTCGCAATGGGAAACATTCAGTACTTC.